The following is a T cell receptor beta chain sequence with its context. Its target is not known. This sample stems from a study of T cells in localized non-small cell lung cancer. The assay was immunoSEQ multiplex PCR, and TCRdb's table has in-frame clones only and misses some. The table includes tens of thousands of clones, more than 85% detected once. Study conclusions and caveats: As only one tumor region underwent sequencing, heterogeneity remains possible. Detection in adjacent lung was observed for a median about 56 of the top 100 tumor clones.

This material consisted of peripheral blood, taken before any cancer treatment. The TCR was taken from a man between 18 and 50 years old with stage I lung adenocarcinoma.

Written as DNA, the CDR3 is TGTGCCAGCAGTTTCGGGGGCGCTGGGGCCAACGTCCTGACTTTC. As protein: CASSFGGAGANVLTF. The rearrangement joins TRBV28 to TRBJ2-6, with D perhaps being TRBD1 or TRBD2 (6 bases each). Germline assignment: CDR1 MDHEN and CDR2 SYDVKM. With 3 bases removed from V and 2 bases from J, the gap between germline ends came to 8 bases. CDR3 size: 15 residues.